This section outlines one TCR beta chain sequence together with its context. The antigen is undetermined. This sample is drawn from a study of human T cells and chemical hapten exposure. Study-wide findings and caveats: No shift was seen in TCRs above 1 in 1000 frequency with DPC sensitization.

Indicated time point: pre-sensitization, week 0. Treatment in this sample: therapeutic diphenylcyclopropenone sensitization with weekly scalp DPC. Via MiXCR, TCRdb re-called the RACE reads, giving one row per CDR3 protein. The data contain 50,000 to 70,000 distinct CDR3 sequences, 9.9% of them singletons. This CDR3 region has 14 residues. The origin of this receptor is a man aged 40-50 years with alopecia areata. Some clones in this sample may be carry-over from other donors' samples. V usage is TRBV21-1 and J usage is TRBJ2-2; the tabulated D call, TRBD1, remains unverified against the DNA. TRBV21-1 is described as a pseudogene. The specimen was whole blood, collected in connection with sensitization to the hapten diphenylcyclopropenone (DPC). Here the CDR3 DNA reads TGTGCCAGCAGCAAGGACACGAACACCGGGGAGCTGTTTTTT. Its translation: CASSKDTNTGELFF.